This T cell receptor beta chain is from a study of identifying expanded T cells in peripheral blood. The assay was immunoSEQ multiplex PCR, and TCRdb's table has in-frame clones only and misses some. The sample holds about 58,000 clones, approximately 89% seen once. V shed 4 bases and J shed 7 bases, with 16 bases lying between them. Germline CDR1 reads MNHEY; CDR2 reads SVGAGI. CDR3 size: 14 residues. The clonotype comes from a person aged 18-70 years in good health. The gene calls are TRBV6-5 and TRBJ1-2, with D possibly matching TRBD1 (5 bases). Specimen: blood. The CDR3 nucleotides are TGTGCCAGCAGTTCCAGGGCGGCCCCGGGTGGCTACACCTTC. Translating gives CASSSRAAPGGYTF.